The rows below give T cell receptor beta chains drawn from one sample of a study of OX40 agonist ivuxolimab in advanced cancers. Assay used: immunoSEQ multiplex PCR; TCRdb lists only in-frame clones, some missing. The sample lists 98,000 or so clones, over 75% seen once, with 2% to 3% in the top ten. The sequencing here drew on CD4+ or CD8+ T cells sorted from blood, taken in a trial of the OX40 agonist ivuxolimab. These receptors were obtained from an adult with an advanced solid tumor such as melanoma, head and neck, liver or kidney cancer. CDR3s include the opening cysteine and the closing phenylalanine or tryptophan. Each record gives: V gene, D gene, CDR3 protein. A D gene is named only where the DNA matches it firmly.

TRBV5-1 TRBD1 CASSFDRATEAFF
TRBV5-1 TRBD1 CASSLDRGRNYGYTF
TRBV20-1 - CSAGFDQPQHF
TRBV7-3 TRBD2 CASSPSGSTYNEQFF
TRBV6-1 TRBD1 CASSGPGGARTNEKLFF
TRBV6-6 TRBD2 CASSWTSGSSYEQYF
TRBV19 TRBD2 CASRTSGNTGELFF
TRBV7-9 - CASSSQGVPVLYEQYF
TRBV5-4 - CASSGRTAQETQYF
TRBV11-2 - CASSRGMDTQYF
TRBV5-1 TRBD1 CASSIGTGSNEKLFF
TRBV10-3 - CAISVQQGATDTQYF
TRBV28 TRBD2 CASSWGSASGIYEQYF
TRBV6-1 - CASSDIRTAEQYF
TRBV19 TRBD1 CASSVQGASGNTIYF
TRBV19 TRBD1 CASSTVTGGGETQYF
TRBV18 TRBD2 CASSPGLAGGKSGANVLTF
TRBV28 - CASSTRPAVGAFF
TRBV5-8 - CASSLENPNQPQHF
TRBV7-8 - CASSAFTSGPYEQYF
TRBV19 - CASSIDSTDTQYF
TRBV6-6 - CASSYQSGGGYEQYF
TRBV6-5 - CASSDFPGELFF
TRBV7-8 - CASAVSDYEQYF
TRBV11-2 - CASSLSPSHTIYF
TRBV10-2 - CASSDSTRDTGELFF
TRBV4-1 - CASSPEGGSRHF
TRBV21-1 - CASSKRGQGGCYGYTF
TRBV6-6 TRBD1 CASSWGQYYEQYF
TRBV9 TRBD1 CASSVEGTGITGELFF
TRBV5-1 - CASSGGTDRFF
TRBV19 - CASSIWRTSTDTQYF
TRBV18 - CASSPAWGDNEQFF
TRBV5-5 TRBD2 CASSKSGSQNEQFF
TRBV29-1 TRBD2 CSVDGTSGRALFVFPYNEQFF
TRBV10-2 - CASSASRTGELFF
TRBV27 - CASSFRLGGELFF
TRBV2 - CASSLGSYNEQFF
TRBV19 TRBD1 CASSIGQGYGGTDTQYF